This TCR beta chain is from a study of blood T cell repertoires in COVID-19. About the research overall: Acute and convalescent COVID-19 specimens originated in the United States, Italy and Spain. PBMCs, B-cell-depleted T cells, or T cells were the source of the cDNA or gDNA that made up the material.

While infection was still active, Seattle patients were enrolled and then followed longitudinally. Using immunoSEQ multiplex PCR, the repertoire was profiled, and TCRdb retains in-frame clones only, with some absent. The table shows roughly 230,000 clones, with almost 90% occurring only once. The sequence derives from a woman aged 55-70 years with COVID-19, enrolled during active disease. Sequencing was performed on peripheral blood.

CDR3 sequence: CASSLQGIGGYTF. The CDR3 region has the DNA TGTGCCAGCAGTCTCCAGGGTATCGGTGGCTACACCTTC. The genes are TRBV12-3 or TRBV12-4 and TRBJ1-2, with a weak D call TRBD1 (5 bases). The V end was cut by 5 bases, the J end by 7 bases, with 14 bases between. The length of the CDR3 is 13 residues.